Listed below are T cell receptor beta chains from one sample, sequenced in a study of blood T cells in healthy people across ages. MiXCR, run by TCRdb on the 5' RACE reads, gives a single entry per CDR3 protein. The sample has approximately 1.5 million distinct CDR3 sequences; about 35% are singletons. The material sequenced was blood. Receptors were obtained from a woman aged 25-40 years in good health. CDR3s include the opening cysteine and the closing phenylalanine or tryptophan. A D gene is named only where the DNA matches it firmly. The size of a clone is reported for some rows only, either as once, few or many, or as a class for expanded clones.

D,V,J,size,DNA,CDR3
NA,TRBV5-1,TRBJ1-2,NA,TGCGCCAGCAGCTCGGGAGGCTTGAACTATGGCTACACCTTC,CASSSGGLNYGYTF
NA,TRBV7-8,TRBJ2-3,NA,TGTGCCAGCAAAAGAACCTCAATCCGCGGAGATACGCAGTATTTT,CASKRTSIRGDTQYF
TRBD1,TRBV4-2,TRBJ1-4,NA,TGTGCCAGCAGCCAACCGACAGGGAGTAATGAAAAACTGTTTTTT,CASSQPTGSNEKLFF
TRBD2,TRBV7-9,TRBJ2-2,NA,TGTGCCAGCAGCTTAAGAGGTGCCGCGGGGGGGCTCACCGGGGAGCTGTTTTTT,CASSLRGAAGGLTGELFF
NA,TRBV7-2,TRBJ2-1,NA,TGTGCCAGCAGACGGGACTCGCCTGAGCAGTTCTTC,CASRRDSPEQFF
TRBD2,TRBV12-3/TRBV12-4,TRBJ2-6,few,TGTGCCAGCAGTAATAGGAGACTAGCGGTAGATGGGGCCAACGTCCTGACTTTC,CASSNRRLAVDGANVLTF
NA,TRBV7-6,TRBJ2-5,NA,TGTGCCAGCAGCGTAAGGGGGGGGGAAGAGACCCAGTACTTC,CASSVRGGEETQYF
TRBD1,TRBV28,TRBJ2-3,NA,TGTGCCAGCAGTCCGGGACAGGGACTAAAAAGCACAGATACGCAGTATTTT,CASSPGQGLKSTDTQYF
TRBD2,TRBV28,TRBJ2-7,few,TGTGCCAGCAGTTTAAGGGGGGCGGGAGGCTACGAGCAGTACTTC,CASSLRGAGGYEQYF
TRBD2,TRBV27,TRBJ2-5,NA,TGTGCCAGCAGCGACTACGCGGGAGTAGAGCAGTACTTC,CASSDYAGVEQYF
NA,TRBV3-1,TRBJ2-3,NA,TGTGCCAGCAGCCAAGATCGCGGGTGGCCCCACACAGATACGCAGTATTTT,CASSQDRGWPHTDTQYF
NA,TRBV6-1,TRBJ1-2,few,TGTGCCAGCAGTGAAGTAGATCGACTCTATGGCTACACCTTC,CASSEVDRLYGYTF